A single sample gave rise to the 22 T cell receptor beta chains below, sequenced in a study of shared clonotypes between healthy human individuals. Some clones are missing from TCRdb's copy, which holds only in-frame ones; the method was immunoSEQ multiplex PCR. The table lists approximately 470,000 clones, roughly 80% of them singletons, with roughly 12% in the top ten. Sequencing was performed on PBMCs. These receptors were taken from a woman aged 40-49 years in good health. Some clones in this sample may be carry-over from other donors' samples.

Details on this clone: Since a far larger clone is one base different, this is likely a read error. CDR3 coding DNA: TGTGCCGGCAGTGGAAGGGCCCGCGATCAGCCCCAGCATTTT. This encodes CAGSGRARDQPQHF. V is TRBV2 and J is TRBJ1-5; no definite D call. Per germline, CDR1 SNHLY and CDR2 FYNNEI. The CDR3 consists of 14 residues.

V is TRBV6-1 and J is TRBJ2-7; 9 bases line up with TRBD2. The germline CDR1 and CDR2 sequences are MNHNS and SASEGT. CDR3 length equals 13 residues. J gave up 3 bases and V 6 bases, and 3 bases lay outside the gene matches. The CDR3: CASRREGLYEQYF. In nucleotides, the CDR3 is TGTGCCAGCAGGCGGGAGGGCCTCTACGAGCAGTACTTC.

This clone occurred many times. The V call is TRBV5-4, the J call TRBJ2-7, with 7 bases aligning to TRBD2. Germline V gene sequence: CDR1 SGHNT, CDR2 YYREEE (reference sequence). This CDR3 region has 17 residues. V was clipped by 0 bases and J by 4 bases; unmatched bases: 13. This chain's CDR3 is CASSLGGGSLTWYEQYF. The CDR3, as DNA: TGTGCCAGCAGCTTGGGTGGCGGGAGTCTAACGTGGTACGAGCAGTACTTC. Together with reference TRBV5-4 and TRBJ2-7, the CDR3 gives the full variable domain: ETGVTQSPTHLIKTRGQQVTLRCSSQSGHNTVSWYQQALGQGPQFIFQYYREEENGRGNFPPRFSGLQFPNYSSELNVNALELDDSALYLCASSLGGGSLTWYEQYFGPGTRLTVT.

The J gene is TRBJ2-5, the V gene TRBV5-1; unclear D gene. The CDR3 runs 14 residues. The germline V gene has CDR1 SGHRS and CDR2 YFSETQ. The V gene lost 3 bases and the J gene lost 6 bases, with 15 bases spanning the gap. CDR3 sequence reads: CASSSSTGLKTQYF. The CDR3 nucleotides are TGCGCCAGCAGCTCCAGCACTGGGTTAAAGACCCAGTACTTC.

A remark on this clone: One base separates it from a far larger clone, so it is likely a read error. V gene TRBV6-1 combines with J gene TRBJ1-2, with unresolved D. There are 13 residues in the CDR3. The V gene's germline CDR1 is MNHNS and CDR2 SASEGT. The CDR3 is CSSSELGYYGYTF. The CDR3 nucleotides are TGTTCCAGCAGTGAACTGGGATACTATGGCTACACCTTC.

The chain recombines TRBV19 with TRBJ2-1; 7 bases fit TRBD2. The length of the CDR3 is 17 residues. Germline V lookup: CDR1 LNHDA, CDR2 SQIVND (reference sequence). Germline trimming cut 7 bases from V and 0 bases from J; bases unmatched to any gene: 12. In DNA form, the CDR3 reads TGTGCCAGTATGAACGGGAGGCCCACGAGCTCCTACAATGAGCAGTTCTTC. Encoded protein: CASMNGRPTSSYNEQFF.

The chain employs TRBV2 and TRBJ2-1; 10 bases fit TRBD2. Looked up from germline, CDR1 is SNHLY and CDR2 is FYNNEI. This CDR3 contains 17 residues. J gave up 9 bases and V 1 base, and 12 bases lay outside the gene matches. CDR3 nucleotides: TGTGCCAGCAGTGAAGTCGTGGCTAGCGGGAGTAGGGGTGAGCAGTTCTTC. Translation: CASSEVVASGSRGEQFF.

The chain combines TRBV5-1 with TRBJ2-7; 9 bases match TRBD2. V dropped 5 bases and J dropped 4; count of bases not matched to a gene: 7. CDR1 and CDR2 (germline): SGHRS, YFSETQ. This CDR3 region has 14 residues. CDR3 loop: CASSFTSGRYEQYF. CDR3 nucleotide sequence: TGCGCCAGCAGTTTCACTAGCGGGCGGTACGAGCAGTACTTC.

This clone was observed a single time. The chain employs TRBV29-1 and TRBJ2-5; 8 nucleotides match TRBD1. J lost 5 bases, V lost 7 bases, and 6 bases had no gene match. This CDR3 has 12 amino acids. Germline lookup yields CDR1 SQVTM and CDR2 ANQGSEA. DNA for the CDR3: TGCAGCGCCAGGGGGCAGACGGAGACCCAGTACTTC. Its translation is CSARGQTETQYF.

As regards this clone: A far bigger clonotype differs at one base, so this is likely a read error. The rearrangement uses TRBV27 and TRBJ1-3; unclear D gene. This CDR3 has 15 residues. CDR1 is MNHEY and CDR2 is SMNVEV in the germline V gene (reference sequence). Trimming took 4 bases from V and 4 from J, leaving 14 bases between them. CDR3 nucleotide sequence: TGTGCCAGCAGTTCAATGACATGTTACGGAAACACCATATATTTT. It codes for CASSSMTCYGNTIYF.

The chain has TRBV4-2 and TRBJ2-2; maybe TRBD2 (6 bases). Per the germline V gene, CDR1 is LGHNA and CDR2 is YNFKEQ. The V end was cut by 4 bases, the J end by 0 bases, with 12 bases between. The length of the CDR3 is 16 residues. The CDR3 loop reads CASSPSVSTNTGELFF. As DNA, the CDR3 is TGTGCCAGCAGCCCTAGCGTATCAACGAACACCGGGGAGCTGTTTTTT.

This sequence joins TRBV6-1 and TRBJ2-2, with D possibly being TRBD1 or TRBD2 (5 bases each). CDR1 is MNHNS, CDR2 SASEGT, per germline. V lost 8 bases and J lost 4, with 17 bases in between. The CDR3 runs to 15 residues. CDR3 residues: CASEGLNSGTGELFF. The CDR3 coding sequence is TGTGCCAGCGAGGGGCTAAACTCTGGCACCGGGGAGCTGTTTTTT.

A single count supports this clone. The chain couples TRBV5-4 to TRBJ2-5; no clear D. V shed 4 bases and J shed 4 bases, with 8 bases lying between them. From germline, CDR1 is SGHNT and CDR2 YYREEE (reference sequence). This CDR3 has 12 residues. This chain's CDR3 is CASSTLGETQYF. CDR3 DNA sequence: TGTGCCAGCAGCACCCTGGGAGAGACCCAGTACTTC. Supplemented by reference TRBV5-4 and TRBJ2-5, the full variable domain reads ETGVTQSPTHLIKTRGQQVTLRCSSQSGHNTVSWYQQALGQGPQFIFQYYREEENGRGNFPPRFSGLQFPNYSSELNVNALELDDSALYLCASSTLGETQYFGPGTRLLVL.

V and J are TRBV11-2 and TRBJ1-3, with 9 bases lining up with TRBD1. CDR1 is SGHAT and CDR2 is FQNNGV in the germline V gene. The CDR3 contains 17 residues. The trim removed 2 bases at V and 2 bases at J, leaving 7 bases unmatched. The CDR3 nucleotides read TGTGCCAGCAGCTTAAGCGAGGGACAGGGAGCTGGAAACACCATATATTTT. Its protein product is CASSLSEGQGAGNTIYF.

Details on this clone: It differs at one base from a far larger clone, so likely a read error. Other nucleotide sequences from this sample produce the same CDR3. The chain combines TRBV7-2 with TRBJ2-2, with 12 bases that match TRBD2. J was trimmed by 5 bases and V by 3 bases; bases with no gene match: 7. CDR1 and CDR2 (germline): SGHTA, FQGNSA. The CDR3 loop spans 17 amino acids. The CDR3 loop reads CASSLGLAGGSTGELFF. CDR3 nucleotides: TGTGCCAGCAGCTTGGGACTAGCGGGCGGATCGACCGGGGAGCTGTTTTTT.

This clone was recorded a few times. This may come from a read error, since a much larger clone is one base off. The chain carries TRBV11-3 and TRBJ2-2; 7 bases line up with TRBD2. The CDR3 spans 14 residues. Trimming cost V 4 bases and J 2 bases; bases outside gene matches: 1. The germline CDR1 and CDR2 sequences are SGHNT and YENEEA. As DNA, the CDR3 is TGTGCCAGCAGCTCGGGACTAAACACCGGGGAGCTGTTTTTT. Protein sequence: CASSSGLNTGELFF.

The chain couples TRBV14 to TRBJ2-3; 7 bases agree with TRBD1. The V segment lost 4 bases and the J segment 2 bases; nucleotides outside the gene matches: 6. CDR1 and CDR2 from the germline V gene are SGHDN and FVKESK. The CDR3 loop spans 15 amino acids. CDR3 nucleotide sequence: TGTGCCAGCAGCCTCCTCAGGGGGACCACAGATACGCAGTATTTT. Its translation is CASSLLRGTTDTQYF.

The chain joins TRBV4-1 to TRBJ2-5; D is perhaps TRBD2 (5 bases). Germline assignment: CDR1 MGHRA and CDR2 YSYEKL. There are 12 residues in the CDR3. With 8 bases removed from V and 1 base from J, the gap between germline ends came to 8 bases. DNA for the CDR3: TGCGCCAGCGGGGAGATCCAAGAGACCCAGTACTTC. Translating it yields CASGEIQETQYF.

A note on this clone: Since a much larger clone is just one base distant, this may be a read error. Likely a read error: the CDR3 ends without its conserved phenylalanine or tryptophan. The gene calls are TRBV5-1 and TRBJ2-7; 11 bases align to TRBD2. The V gene end was trimmed by 0 bases and the J gene end by 6 bases; junction bases not matched to a gene: 8. Germline assignment: CDR1 SGHRS and CDR2 YFSETQ. This CDR3 is built from 16 residues. Here the CDR3 DNA reads TGCGCCAGCAGCTTGGGGGGACTAGCGGCCGCGGGCGAGCAGTACCTC. Protein: CASSLGGLAAAGEQYL.

This clone was found once. With a far larger clone one base away, a read error is the likely cause. Within the sample, other DNA sequences also encode this same CDR3. The chain uses TRBV2 and TRBJ2-2; D is possibly TRBD1 (5 bases). This CDR3 has 14 residues. V was cut by 8 bases and J by 0 bases, with 10 bases left in between. Germline CDR1 is SNHLY and CDR2 is FYNNEI. The CDR3 is CASADSANTGELFF. The CDR3 DNA reads as TGTGCCAGCGCTGACAGTGCGAACACCGGGGAGCTGTTTTTT.

In its sample, this clone was seen a few times. V and J are TRBV15 and TRBJ2-5; no clear D gene. The germline V and J ends were trimmed by 11 bases and 1 base, with 14 bases remaining between them. The V gene's germline CDR1 is LNHNV and CDR2 YYDKDF (reference sequence). The CDR3 is 13 residues long. Here the CDR3 DNA reads TGTGCCTCCCGGACGGCCAGCCAAGAGACCCAGTACTTC. It translates to CASRTASQETQYF.

This clone was counted once. The chain uses TRBV6-1 and TRBJ1-2; D call uncertain. The CDR3 consists of 13 residues. Germline values: CDR1 MNHNS, CDR2 SASEGT. V lost 3 bases, J lost 1 base, and 6 bases lay in between. CDR3 nucleotide sequence: TGTGCCAGCAGTGAGTGGGATAACTATGGCTACACCTTC. Translation gives CASSEWDNYGYTF.